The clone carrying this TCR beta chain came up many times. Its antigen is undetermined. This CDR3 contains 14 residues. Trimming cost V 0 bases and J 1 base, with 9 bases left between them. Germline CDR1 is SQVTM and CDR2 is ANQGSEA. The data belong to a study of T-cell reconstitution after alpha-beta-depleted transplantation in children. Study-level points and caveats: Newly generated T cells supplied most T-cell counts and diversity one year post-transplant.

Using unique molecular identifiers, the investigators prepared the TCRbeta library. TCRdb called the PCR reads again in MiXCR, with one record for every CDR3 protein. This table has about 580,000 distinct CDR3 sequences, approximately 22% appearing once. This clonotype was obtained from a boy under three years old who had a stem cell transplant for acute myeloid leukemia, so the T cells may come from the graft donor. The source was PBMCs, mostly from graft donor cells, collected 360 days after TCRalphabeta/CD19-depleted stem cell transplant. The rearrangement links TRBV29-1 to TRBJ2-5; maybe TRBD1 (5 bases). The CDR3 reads CSVEDEDTQETQYF. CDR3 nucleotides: TGCAGCGTTGAAGACGAGGACACCCAAGAGACCCAGTACTTC.